This T cell receptor (beta chain) emerged from a study of T cells in Graves' hyperthyroidism and ophthalmopathy. The J segment lost 8 bases and the V segment lost 1 base, leaving 5 bases of the junction unmatched. This CDR3 has 14 amino acids. Germline-derived CDR1 and CDR2 are SGHTA and FQGNSA. This clonotype showed up just a few times. Regions amplified from RNA transcripts were the TCR beta CDR3 regions. The primer set for the first-round RT-PCR of the TCR CDR3 was HTBI. TCRdb called the multiplex PCR reads again in MiXCR, with one record for every CDR3 protein. The data show some 380,000 distinct CDR3 sequences, about 13% seen once.

V and J are TRBV7-2 and TRBJ1-2; the match to TRBD1 covers 9 bases. The receptor was derived from a man aged 30 to 39 with Graves' hyperthyroidism that later progressed to Graves' ophthalmopathy. Source material: blood. The CDR3 DNA sequence: TGTGCCAGCAGCTTAGGACAGGGGGTAAAGGGCTACACCTTC. Amino acids: CASSLGQGVKGYTF.